The 17 T cell receptor beta chains presented below share a single source sample, sequenced in a study of cytomegalovirus exposure and HLA in healthy donors. 13 Jbeta primers and 60 Vbeta primers were used for the PCR. TCRdb's copy holds only in-frame clones and misses some; the assay was immunoSEQ multiplex PCR. This sample has 100,000 or so clones, with about 81% found just once. Sequencing was performed on PBMCs. These receptors all come from a man aged 30-40 years in good health and CMV-seronegative.

The chain is built from TRBV5-4 and TRBJ2-1; 14 positions match TRBD2. Germline V gives CDR1 SGHNT, CDR2 YYREEE (reference sequence). This CDR3 has 16 amino acids. J was trimmed by 7 bases and V by 4 bases; bases with no gene match: 7. The CDR3 DNA is TGTGCCAGCAGCACCCAGGGACTAGCGGGAGCGAATGAGCAGTTCTTC. Its protein is CASSTQGLAGANEQFF.

This clone showed up just a few times. This rearrangement joins TRBV10-3 to TRBJ2-6, with 8 bases lining up with TRBD1. Germline V gene sequence: CDR1 ENHRY, CDR2 SYGVKD. Unmatched junction bases numbered 7, after V lost 10 bases and J lost 2 bases. The CDR3 consists of 15 residues. The CDR3 reads CATTTTGAGANVLTF. The CDR3 nucleotides are TGTGCCACCACGACGACAGGGGCTGGGGCCAACGTCCTGACTTTC.

The genes are TRBV6-5 and TRBJ2-2; D gene uncertain. Germline-derived CDR1 and CDR2 are MNHEY and SVGAGI. The CDR3 is 12 residues long. V gave up 6 bases and J gave up 6 bases, with 8 bases separating them. DNA for the CDR3: TGTGCCAGCAGAAACAGTGCCGGGGAGCTGTTTTTT. Its translation is CASRNSAGELFF.

This chain links TRBV9 with TRBJ2-2; 7 positions agree with TRBD1. The germline CDR1 and CDR2 sequences are SGDLS and YYNGEE. This CDR3 region has 15 residues. The V and J ends lost 0 bases and 4 bases, in that order; junction bases with no gene match: 3. CDR3 protein: CASSVVQGSTGELFF. The CDR3 nucleotides read TGTGCCAGCAGCGTAGTACAGGGGAGCACCGGGGAGCTGTTTTTT.

This clone came up once. This sequence joins TRBV5-6 and TRBJ1-2; tentatively, D is TRBD1 (5 bases). Between the trimmed V and J ends, which lost 2 bases and 6 bases, there was a span of 17 bases. This CDR3 is 15 amino acids long. The germline CDR1 and CDR2 sequences are SGHDT and YYEEEE. In DNA, the CDR3 is TGTGCCAGCAGCTTCCGGGACTCCCAAGGAGATGGCTACACCTTC. It codes for CASSFRDSQGDGYTF.

The chain has TRBV5-1 and TRBJ2-3; D ambiguous. V was cut by 0 bases and J by 0 bases, with 5 bases left in between. Germline V gene data show CDR1 as SGHRS and CDR2 as YFSETQ. CDR3 length: 14 residues. The CDR3 protein is CASSLVGSTDTQYF. CDR3 DNA sequence: TGCGCCAGCAGCTTGGTTGGCAGCACAGATACGCAGTATTTT. The full variable domain, its missing parts supplied by reference TRBV5-1 and TRBJ2-3, is KAGVTQTPRYLIKTRGQQVTLSCSPISGHRSVSWYQQTPGQGLQFLFEYFSETQRNKGNFPGRFSGRQFSNSRSEMNVSTLELGDSALYLCASSLVGSTDTQYFGPGTRLTVL.

The chain is built from TRBV4-1 and TRBJ2-7; 8 bases match TRBD1. V shed 4 bases and J 3 bases; nucleotides not matched to a gene: 5. Germline CDR1 MGHRA, CDR2 YSYEKL. The CDR3 has 14 residues. The CDR3 DNA is TGCGCCAGCAGCCCCGGGACAGGTTACTACGAGCAGTACTTC. Its translation is CASSPGTGYYEQYF.

V and J are TRBV7-2 and TRBJ2-1; the match to TRBD2 covers 8 bases. Germline-derived CDR1 and CDR2 are SGHTA and FQGNSA. V trimming: 4 bases; J trimming: 6 bases; junction bases outside the gene matches: 8. The CDR3 covers 15 residues. CDR3 sequence reads: CASSSSGGVRNEQFF. The CDR3 nucleotides read TGTGCCAGCAGCTCCAGCGGGGGAGTTCGCAATGAGCAGTTCTTC.

This chain links TRBV4-3 with TRBJ1-2; possibly TRBD1 for D (5 bases). Germline CDR1 is LGHNA and CDR2 is YSLEER. Trimming cost V 3 bases and J 6 bases, with 11 bases left between them. The CDR3 length is 13 residues. This CDR3 reads CASSQPGWDGYTF. The CDR3 coding sequence is TGCGCCAGCAGCCAGCCAGGGTGGGATGGCTACACCTTC.

V usage is TRBV6-1 and J usage is TRBJ2-1; TRBD2 is a possible D gene (5 bases). The CDR3 covers 15 residues. Germline loops: CDR1 MNHNS, CDR2 SASEGT. V lost 0 bases and J lost 9, with 15 bases in between. The DNA of the CDR3 is TGTGCCAGCAGTGAAGCGAGCGGTTTATTGGGTGAGCAGTTCTTC. Translating it yields CASSEASGLLGEQFF.

The gene calls are TRBV29-1 and TRBJ1-2; D is unresolved. Trimming pared 2 bases from V and 7 bases from J, leaving 11 bases between. CDR3 size: 12 residues. Looked up from germline, CDR1 is SQVTM and CDR2 is ANQGSEA. The CDR3 bases are TGCAGCGTTGAACCGCAGGCGGGTGGCTACACCTTC. Its protein is CSVEPQAGGYTF. Full variable domain (missing parts from reference TRBV29-1 and TRBJ1-2): SAVISQKPSRDICQRGTSLTIQCQVDSQVTMMFWYRQQPGQSLTLIATANQGSEATYESGFVIDKFPISRPNLTFSTLTVSNMSPEDSSIYLCSVEPQAGGYTFGSGTRLTVV.

In its sample, this clone was seen once. The CDR3: CASSQSAQGRSGYTF. CDR3 sequence (DNA): TGTGCCAGCAGCCAATCCGCACAGGGTCGTAGTGGCTACACCTTC. This chain connects TRBV14 to TRBJ1-2, with D maybe TRBD1 (6 bases). V was cut by 2 bases and J by 7 bases, with 17 bases left in between. Germline CDR1 is SGHDN and CDR2 is FVKESK. CDR3 size: 15 residues.

The rearrangement joins TRBV18 to TRBJ1-1; perhaps TRBD1 as D (6 bases). CDR1 KGHSH and CDR2 LQKENI come from the germline V gene. The CDR3 runs 13 residues. Between the trimmed V and J ends, which lost 4 bases and 6 bases, there was a span of 12 bases. CDR3 coding DNA: TGTGCCAGCTCACTTCACAGGGCGGCTGAAGCTTTCTTT. Translation gives CASSLHRAAEAFF.

A few counts support this clone. This sequence joins TRBV6-5 and TRBJ2-7; maybe TRBD1 (5 bases). Trimming removed 5 bases from V and 3 bases from J, with 11 bases in between. The germline V gene has CDR1 MNHEY and CDR2 SVGAGI. CDR3 length: 13 residues. CDR3 loop: CASSPKTGYEQYF. In DNA form, the CDR3 reads TGTGCCAGCAGTCCCAAAACAGGCTACGAGCAGTACTTC.

The V and J genes are TRBV5-5 and TRBJ1-2, with D unclear. V was cut by 3 bases and J by 8 bases, with 17 bases left in between. The germline V gene has CDR1 SGHKS and CDR2 YYEKEE (reference sequence). The CDR3 is made up of 14 amino acids. CDR3 sequence (DNA): TGTGCCAGCAGCTGGGGTGTGCGGGTGGGAGGCTACACCTTC. This translates into CASSWGVRVGGYTF.

J is TRBJ2-3 and V is TRBV28, with a possible D match to TRBD2 (5 bases). V gave up 6 bases and J gave up 6 bases, with 7 bases separating them. CDR1 and CDR2 (germline): MDHEN, SYDVKM. This CDR3 has 11 residues. The CDR3 DNA follows: TGTGCCAGCAGGGGAGCGGATACGCAGTATTTT. Encoded protein: CASRGADTQYF.

This rearrangement joins TRBV7-9 to TRBJ2-2, with TRBD1 matching 10 bases. The trim removed 4 bases at V and 1 base at J, leaving 3 bases unmatched. This CDR3 is 16 amino acids long. Germline V gene sequence: CDR1 SEHNR, CDR2 FQNEAQ (reference sequence). CDR3 protein: CASSSGTGENTGELFF. In DNA, the CDR3 is TGTGCCAGCAGCTCGGGGACAGGGGAGAACACCGGGGAGCTGTTTTTT.